The source of this T cell receptor (beta chain) is a study of CD8 T cells in ankylosing spondylitis. Study conclusions and caveats: There was reportedly significant enrichment of clones that were disease-linked in matched ankylosing spondylitis synovial fluid. Disease-linked clones were found to be CD8+ and relatively rare in peripheral blood. Some motif variants had been reported before (in reactive arthritis synovial fluid and blood). There was a TCR beta motif, made of eight highly homologous variants, that appeared characteristic of ankylosing spondylitis blood.

This CDR3 contains 16 residues. V was pared by 3 bases and J by 3 bases, with 13 bases between. Germline V gene lookup returns CDR1 KGHDR and CDR2 SFDVKD. From the 5' RACE reads, TCRdb called clonotypes with MiXCR, one entry per CDR3 protein. The sample consists of a few hundred thousand distinct CDR3 sequences, under 30% of them appearing once. As for this clonotype: What it binds is not known.

The rearrangement links TRBV24-1 to TRBJ2-2; D remains unclear. The sequencing sample was made of blood, either unsorted or a sorted T cell fraction (not recorded which). The source is a male donor with ankylosing spondylitis or in good health (not recorded which). CDR3 loop: CATSDASLGYTGELFF. The CDR3, as DNA: TGTGCCACCAGTGATGCCTCCCTAGGTTACACCGGGGAGCTGTTTTTT.